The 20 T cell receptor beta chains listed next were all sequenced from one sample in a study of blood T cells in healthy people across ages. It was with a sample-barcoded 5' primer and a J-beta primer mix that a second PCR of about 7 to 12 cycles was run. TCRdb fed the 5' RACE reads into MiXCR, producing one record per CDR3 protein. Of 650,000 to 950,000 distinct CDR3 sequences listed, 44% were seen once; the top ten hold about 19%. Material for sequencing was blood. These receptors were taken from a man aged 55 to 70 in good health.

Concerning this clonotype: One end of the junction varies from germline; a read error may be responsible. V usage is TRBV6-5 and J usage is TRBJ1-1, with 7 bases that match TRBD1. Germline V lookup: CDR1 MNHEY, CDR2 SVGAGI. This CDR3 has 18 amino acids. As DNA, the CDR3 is TGTGTCAGCAGTTACGGGGATCGACAGGGTATTGGGTACACTGAAGCTTTCTTT. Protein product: CVSSYGDRQGIGYTEAFF.

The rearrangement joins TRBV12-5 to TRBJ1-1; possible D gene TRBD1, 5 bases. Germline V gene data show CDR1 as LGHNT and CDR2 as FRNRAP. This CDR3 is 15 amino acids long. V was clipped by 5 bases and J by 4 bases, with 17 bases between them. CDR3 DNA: TGTGCTAGTGGTACCGGGGACGGGGGAAGCACTGAAGCTTTCTTT. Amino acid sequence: CASGTGDGGSTEAFF. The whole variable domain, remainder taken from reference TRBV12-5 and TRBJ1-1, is DARVTQTPRHKVTEMGQEVTMRCQPILGHNTVFWYRQTMMQGLELLAYFRNRAPLDDSGMPKDRFSAEMPDATLATLKIQPSEPRDSAVYFCASGTGDGGSTEAFFGQGTRLTVV.

The CDR3 loop reads CSARDLQQENYEQYF. The CDR3 DNA sequence: TGCAGTGCTAGAGATCTACAACAGGAAAACTACGAGCAGTACTTC. V and J are TRBV20-1 and TRBJ2-5; a possible D gene is TRBD1 (5 bases). The J call is uncertain, as TRBJ2-7 better fits the DNA end. Per germline, CDR1 DFQATT and CDR2 SNEGSKA (reference sequence). CDR3 length equals 15 residues.

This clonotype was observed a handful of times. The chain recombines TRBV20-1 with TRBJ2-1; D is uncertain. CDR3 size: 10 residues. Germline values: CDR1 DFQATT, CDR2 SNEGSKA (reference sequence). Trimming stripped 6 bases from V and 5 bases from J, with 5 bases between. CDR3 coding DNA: TGCAGTGCCTGGGACAATGAGCAGTTCTTC. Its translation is CSAWDNEQFF.

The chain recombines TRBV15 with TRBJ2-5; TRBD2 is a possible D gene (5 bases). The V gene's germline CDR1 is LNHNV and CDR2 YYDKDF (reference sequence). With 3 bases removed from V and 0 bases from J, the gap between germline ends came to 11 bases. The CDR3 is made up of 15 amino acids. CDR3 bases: TGTGCCACCAGCAGGAAAGGCGGGTACCAAGAGACCCAGTACTTC. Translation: CATSRKGGYQETQYF.

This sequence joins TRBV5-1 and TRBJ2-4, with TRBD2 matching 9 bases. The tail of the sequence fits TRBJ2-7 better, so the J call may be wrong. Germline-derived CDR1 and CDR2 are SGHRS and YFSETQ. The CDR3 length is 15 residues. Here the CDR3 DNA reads TGCGCCAGGACTTTAACTCGGCGGGAGGGCTACGAGCAGTACTTC. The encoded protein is CARTLTRREGYEQYF.

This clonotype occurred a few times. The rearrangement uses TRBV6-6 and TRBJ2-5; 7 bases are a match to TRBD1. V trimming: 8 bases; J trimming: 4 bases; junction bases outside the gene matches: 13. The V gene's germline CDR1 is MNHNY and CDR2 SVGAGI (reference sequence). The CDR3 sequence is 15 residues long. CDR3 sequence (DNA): TGTGCCAGCGGCCGACAGACGACAGGGACAGAGACCCAGTACTTC. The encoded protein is CASGRQTTGTETQYF.

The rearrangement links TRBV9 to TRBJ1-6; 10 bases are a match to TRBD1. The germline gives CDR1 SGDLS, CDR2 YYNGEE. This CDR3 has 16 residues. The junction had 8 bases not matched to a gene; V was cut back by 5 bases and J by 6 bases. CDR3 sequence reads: CASSSSRDRGNSPLHF. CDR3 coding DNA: TGTGCCAGCAGTAGTTCTAGGGACAGGGGTAATTCACCCCTCCACTTT.

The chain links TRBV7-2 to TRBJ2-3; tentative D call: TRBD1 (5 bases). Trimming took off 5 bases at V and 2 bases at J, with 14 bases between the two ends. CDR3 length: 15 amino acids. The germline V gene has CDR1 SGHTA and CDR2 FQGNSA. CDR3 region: CASSPHRKPTDTQYF. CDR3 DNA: TGTGCCAGCAGCCCACACAGGAAACCCACAGATACGCAGTATTTT.

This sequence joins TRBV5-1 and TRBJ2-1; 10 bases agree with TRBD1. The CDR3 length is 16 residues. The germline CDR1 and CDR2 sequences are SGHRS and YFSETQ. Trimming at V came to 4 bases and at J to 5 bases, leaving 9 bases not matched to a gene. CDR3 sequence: CASSPGDRGVDNEQFF. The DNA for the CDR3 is TGCGCCAGCAGCCCGGGGGACAGGGGAGTGGACAATGAGCAGTTCTTC.

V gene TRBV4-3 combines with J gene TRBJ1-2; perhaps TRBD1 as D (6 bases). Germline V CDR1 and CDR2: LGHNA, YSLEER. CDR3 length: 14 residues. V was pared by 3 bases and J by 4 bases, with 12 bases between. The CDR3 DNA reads TGCGCCAGCAGCCAGTCCACAGGGATCTATGGCTACACCTTC. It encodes CASSQSTGIYGYTF.

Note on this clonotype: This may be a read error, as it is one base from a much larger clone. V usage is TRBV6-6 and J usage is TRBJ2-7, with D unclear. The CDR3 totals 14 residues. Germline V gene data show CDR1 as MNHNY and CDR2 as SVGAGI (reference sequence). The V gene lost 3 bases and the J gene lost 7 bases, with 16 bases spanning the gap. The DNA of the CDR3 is TGTGCCAGCAGTTATAGTAGCTCCTACAATGAGCAGTACTTC. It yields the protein CASSYSSSYNEQYF.

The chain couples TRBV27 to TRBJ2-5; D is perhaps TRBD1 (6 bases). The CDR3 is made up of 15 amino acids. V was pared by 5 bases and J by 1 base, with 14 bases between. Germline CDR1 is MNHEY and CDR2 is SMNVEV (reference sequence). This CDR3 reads CASSPTRTVQETQYF. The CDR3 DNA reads TGTGCCAGCAGTCCAACCCGGACAGTCCAAGAGACCCAGTACTTC.

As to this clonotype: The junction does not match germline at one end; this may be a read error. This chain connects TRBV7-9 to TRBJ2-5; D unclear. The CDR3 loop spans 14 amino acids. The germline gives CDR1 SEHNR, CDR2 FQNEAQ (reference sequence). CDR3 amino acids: CTSSPRSIQETQYF. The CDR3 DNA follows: TGTACCAGCAGCCCCCGGTCCATCCAAGAGACCCAGTACTTC.

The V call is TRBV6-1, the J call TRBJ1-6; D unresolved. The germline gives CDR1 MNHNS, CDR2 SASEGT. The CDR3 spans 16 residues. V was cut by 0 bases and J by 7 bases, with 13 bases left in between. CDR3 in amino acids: CASSEAHLRPNSPLHF. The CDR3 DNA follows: TGTGCCAGCAGTGAAGCGCATCTCCGACCGAATTCACCCCTCCACTTT.

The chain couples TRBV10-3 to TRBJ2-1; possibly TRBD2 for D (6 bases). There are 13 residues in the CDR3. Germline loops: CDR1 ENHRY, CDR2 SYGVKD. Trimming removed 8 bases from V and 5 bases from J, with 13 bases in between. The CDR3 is CAIARDPDNEQFF. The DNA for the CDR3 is TGTGCCATCGCGCGGGATCCAGACAATGAGCAGTTCTTC.

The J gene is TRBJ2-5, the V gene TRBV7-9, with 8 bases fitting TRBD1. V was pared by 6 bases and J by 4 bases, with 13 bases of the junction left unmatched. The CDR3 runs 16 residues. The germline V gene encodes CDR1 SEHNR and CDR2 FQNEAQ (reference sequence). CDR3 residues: CASSPIRTGRPETQYF. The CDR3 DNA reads TGTGCCAGCAGTCCGATTAGGACAGGGCGTCCAGAGACCCAGTACTTC.

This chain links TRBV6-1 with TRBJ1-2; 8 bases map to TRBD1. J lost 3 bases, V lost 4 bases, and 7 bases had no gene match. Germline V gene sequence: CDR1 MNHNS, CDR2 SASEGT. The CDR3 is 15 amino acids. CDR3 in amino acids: CASSVTGTGDYGYTF. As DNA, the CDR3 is TGTGCCAGCAGTGTGACCGGGACAGGCGACTATGGCTACACCTTC.

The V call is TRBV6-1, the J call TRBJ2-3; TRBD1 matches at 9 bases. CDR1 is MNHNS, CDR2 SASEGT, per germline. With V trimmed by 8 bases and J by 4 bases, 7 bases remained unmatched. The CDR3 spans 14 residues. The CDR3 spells CASGRTGEPDTQYF. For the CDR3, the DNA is TGTGCCAGCGGTCGGACAGGGGAGCCAGATACGCAGTATTTT.

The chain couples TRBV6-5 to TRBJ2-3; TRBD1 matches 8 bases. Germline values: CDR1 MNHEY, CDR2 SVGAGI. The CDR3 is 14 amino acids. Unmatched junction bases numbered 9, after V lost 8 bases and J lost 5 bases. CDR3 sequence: CASGDRGGRDTQYF. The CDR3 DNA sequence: TGTGCCAGCGGTGACAGGGGAGGACGAGATACGCAGTATTTT.